The clone carrying this T cell receptor beta chain has just a few counts. These data originate in a study of blood T cell repertoires in COVID-19. At the level of the study: Spain, Italy and the United States supplied samples that represented acute and convalescent COVID-19. T cells, B-cell-depleted T cells, or PBMCs supplied cDNA or gDNA.

Authors' processing steps: Reference gene primers were amplified, and this amplification served to estimate nucleated cell counts. Profiled with immunoSEQ multiplex PCR; TCRdb holds only in-frame clones, not every one. V and J calls and clone size follow that table, whereas D and trimming were derived from the DNA. The repertoire includes about 170,000 clones, 86% of them detected once, and roughly 7% sits in the top ten. V was shortened by 3 bases and J by 5 bases, with 9 bases between the two germline ends. The germline V gene has CDR1 SGDLS and CDR2 YYNGEE. CDR3 length equals 13 residues. The rearrangement joins TRBV9 to TRBJ2-1; D possibly corresponds to TRBD2 (5 bases). The clonotype originates from a woman of 80 years or more in a cohort sampled during active or convalescent COVID-19. The sequenced material came from peripheral blood. The CDR3 spells CASSALGNNEQFF. DNA for the CDR3: TGTGCCAGCAGCGCCCTCGGGAACAATGAGCAGTTCTTC.